Sequencing of this T cell receptor (beta chain) was carried out in a study of OX40 agonist ivuxolimab in advanced cancers. Study conclusions and caveats: Clonal expansion in partial responders at 0.1-3.0 mg/kg ranked among the lowest.

Details on this clone: Its antigen is undetermined.

Clones were sequenced by immunoSEQ multiplex PCR, and TCRdb holds only the in-frame ones, with some missing. The repertoire holds 53,000 or so clones, with about 88% as singletons. The source is an adult with an advanced solid tumor such as melanoma, head and neck, liver or kidney cancer. The sequencing used CD4+ or CD8+ T cells sorted from blood, collected in a trial of the OX40 agonist ivuxolimab.

The CDR3 coding sequence is TGCGCCAGCAGCTTGGCCTCCCCGGGACAGGGGTTGTACGAGCAGTACTTC. Its translation: CASSLASPGQGLYEQYF. The chain uses TRBV5-1 and TRBJ2-7, with 10 positions matching TRBD1. Germline V gives CDR1 SGHRS, CDR2 YFSETQ. Trimming cost V 0 bases and J 4 bases; bases outside gene matches: 10. The CDR3 consists of 17 residues.